This section outlines one T cell receptor beta chain sequence together with its context. It lacks a known antigen. There are no base qualities to consult, and no much larger clone falls within one base. TCR beta CDR3 regions were amplified from genomic DNA with the immunoSEQ assay, a bias-controlled multiplex PCR using V- and J-specific primers. In a second PCR step, the CDR3 amplicons were tagged with a proprietary barcode plus Illumina adapter sequences. An Illumina MiSeq instrument was used to sequence the CDR3 libraries. The authors' pipeline ran thus. Export and quality control were handled in immunoSEQ Analyzer 3.0, while downstream analyses relied on R Bioconductor and Immunarch. Repertoire metrics were calculated using only productive rearrangements within the normalized downsampled data set. In the normalized cohort, clonotypes with more than 5 templates were defined as pathologically expanded. The Inverse Simpson Index was used to measure repertoire diversity. To capture all clonotypes, the CMV-specificity analyses were run on the non-normalized data set. The clones in this table, taken by TCRdb from immuneACCESS, are in-frame only. Not every clone is retained; where verified, under half of the shortfall comes from an unresolved V gene, and the cause of the rest is unknown. V, J and clone size reflect that table, while D and trimming were determined from the DNA. This sample holds around 10,000 clones; 92% were observed only once. About an eighth of the sample is taken by the ten largest.

This entry is derived from a study of T cell clonotyping in hematopoietic cell transplantation (dated by TCRdb to the early 2020s). Some background on the complete study: Pretransplant samples from recipients were collected after cytoreduction. A total of 120 to 150 blood samples were gathered in the study from 35 to 45 consecutive transplant recipients along with their related donors. Patient recruitment ran from 2015 to early 2017, and follow-up continued until late 2020 or death.

General findings and caveats noted by the study authors: Only a small fraction of recipient repertoires overlapped donor repertoires, with over 97% appearing de novo at the given depth. Broader TCR repertoire diversity after transplant was predicted by Inverse Simpson Index values from donors and from recipients before transplant. The sample size was limited, and because cells were not sorted, the contributions of CD4 and CD8 repertoires could not be separated. After transplant, TCR diversity in recipients dropped, and pathologically expanded clonotypes increased progressively from day 30 to day 180.

In light of the paper, this sample's time point label describes: recipient sample about 28 days before transplant, after cytoreduction. Recipient blood was collected about 28 days before transplant and at days 30, 100 and 180 after transplant. Nuclei Lysis Solution was used to extract genomic DNA from fresh or cryopreserved unfractionated peripheral blood mononuclear cells. Trimming takes 4 bases off V and 3 bases off J; junction bases not matched to a gene: 4. The CDR3 starts with the cysteine, ends with the phenylalanine, and has 14 residues. Kept here is only the CDR3 DNA, which spans 42 bases and is read in frame from base 1. For CDR1 and CDR2, the germline V gene lists SGHRS and YFSETQ.

This material consisted of peripheral blood mononuclear cells, taken before stem cell transplant. The sequence came from a middle-aged woman with acute myeloid leukemia. Some clones in this sample may be carry-over from other donors' samples. The receptor chain draws on TRBV5-1 and TRBJ1-2, with TRBD1 matching 9 junction bases. The CDR3 reads as follows: CASSAWDRDYGYTF. The nucleotide sequence reads TGCGCCAGCAGCGCCTGGGACAGGGACTATGGCTACACCTTC.